A selection of T cell receptor beta chains follows, all from one sample in a study of PD-1 blockade in classical Hodgkin lymphoma. The repertoire was sequenced with immunoSEQ multiplex PCR; TCRdb's copy has only in-frame clones and lacks some. This table holds 20,000 to 25,000 clones, approximately 80% found once. This specimen consisted of peripheral blood mononuclear cells (PBMCs), obtained before the fourth cycle of nivolumab. These receptors originate from a human donor with classical Hodgkin lymphoma. Both conserved end residues are part of each CDR3. The D gene is left open where the match is weak. The size of a clone is reported for some rows only, either as once, few or many, or as a class for expanded clones.

D gene,J gene,V gene,clone size,CDR3 protein,CDR3 DNA
.,TRBJ1-6,TRBV4-2,.,CASSQGGRTNSPLHF,TGTGCCAGCAGCCAAGGGGGACGGACCAATTCACCCCTCCACTTT
.,TRBJ2-1,TRBV28,few,CASSISRGPRAQFF,TGTGCCAGCAGTATCAGCCGGGGCCCAAGGGCGCAGTTCTTC
.,TRBJ2-2,TRBV7-9,.,CASSLERPTRWSGELFF,TGTGCCAGCAGCTTAGAGCGGCCAACCCGGTGGTCCGGGGAGCTGTTTTTT
TRBD1,TRBJ1-1,TRBV13,.,CASSSRQGLTEAFF,TGTGCCAGCAGCTCAAGACAGGGTCTCACTGAAGCTTTCTTT
.,TRBJ2-1,TRBV27,.,CASSLSAGNEQFF,TGTGCCAGCAGTTTATCCGCGGGAAATGAGCAGTTCTTC
.,TRBJ1-5,TRBV5-6,.,CASSPPLGRVNQPQHF,TGTGCCAGCAGCCCCCCGCTGGGCAGGGTCAATCAGCCCCAGCATTTT
.,TRBJ1-1,TRBV30,medium-sized,CAWSGGTTEAFF,TGTGCCTGGAGTGGTGGTACAACTGAAGCTTTCTTT
.,TRBJ2-3,TRBV27,.,CASSLSRGDTQYF,TGTGCCAGCAGTTTATCCAGGGGAGATACGCAGTATTTT
.,TRBJ1-4,TRBV11-3,.,CASSPWTDNEKLFF,TGTGCCAGCAGCCCTTGGACCGATAATGAAAAACTGTTTTTT
.,TRBJ2-5,TRBV7-6,few,CASSTGSPETQYF,TGTGCCAGCAGCACGGGATCCCCGGAGACCCAGTACTTC
TRBD1,TRBJ1-2,TRBV7-9,large,CASSFGQGNYGYTF,TGTGCCAGCAGCTTCGGACAGGGTAACTATGGCTACACCTTC
.,TRBJ2-7,TRBV2,.,CASSGGLSYEQYF,TGTGCCAGCAGTGGGGGACTGAGCTACGAGCAGTACTTC
.,TRBJ1-5,TRBV2,.,CASSEAVNQPQHF,TGTGCCAGCAGTGAGGCAGTTAATCAGCCCCAGCATTTT
.,TRBJ2-1,TRBV7-7,few,CASSLAGPMSEQFF,TGTGCCAGCAGCTTAGCGGGTCCGATGAGTGAGCAGTTCTTC
.,TRBJ2-2,TRBV7-9,.,CASKEISQTGPRSTGELFF,TGTGCCAGCAAAGAAATCAGCCAAACGGGACCCCGGAGCACCGGGGAGCTGTTTTTT
TRBD1,TRBJ2-7,TRBV15,.,CATSRDVGTGVEQYF,TGTGCCACCAGCAGAGATGTCGGGACAGGGGTTGAGCAGTACTTC
TRBD1,TRBJ2-7,TRBV27,.,CASSPLDRTSHEQYF,TGTGCCAGCAGTCCGTTGGACAGGACATCCCACGAGCAGTACTTC
.,TRBJ1-1,TRBV18,.,CASSPRQLNTEAFF,TGTGCCAGCTCACCAAGACAGTTGAACACTGAAGCTTTCTTT
TRBD1,TRBJ1-6,TRBV11-2,.,CASSRLGQGNPLHF,TGTGCCAGCAGCCGATTGGGACAGGGAAATCCCCTCCACTTT
.,TRBJ1-3,TRBV27,.,CASSPYYSGNTIYF,TGTGCCAGCAGTCCGTATTACTCTGGAAACACCATATATTTT
TRBD1,TRBJ2-1,TRBV10-1,few,CASSTRRTGGLSSYNEQFF,TGCGCCAGCAGTACTCGCCGGACAGGGGGCCTTAGCTCCTACAATGAGCAGTTCTTC
.,TRBJ2-5,TRBV4-3,.,CASSPMLGQETQYF,TGCGCCAGCAGCCCGATGCTTGGGCAAGAGACCCAGTACTTC
TRBD1,TRBJ1-1,TRBV28,once,CASSSPTGGPWATYTEAFF,TGTGCCAGCAGTTCTCCCACAGGGGGCCCCTGGGCCACATACACTGAAGCTTTCTTT
.,TRBJ1-5,TRBV28,.,CASSSPVQPQHF,TGTGCCAGCAGTTCACCCGTGCAGCCCCAGCATTTT
TRBD1,TRBJ1-1,TRBV6-6,.,CASSKRQGPTEAFF,TGTGCCAGCAGTAAGAGACAGGGCCCCACTGAAGCTTTCTTT
.,TRBJ1-5,TRBV4-1,.,CASSQDERGVQPQHF,TGCGCCAGCAGCCAAGATGAACGGGGGGTTCAGCCCCAGCATTTT
TRBD1,TRBJ2-5,TRBV28,.,CASSSQQGYQETQYF,TGTGCCAGCAGTTCCCAACAGGGGTACCAAGAGACCCAGTACTTC
TRBD1,TRBJ2-7,TRBV5-6,few,CASSWGAGGTSSYEQYF,TGTGCCAGCAGCTGGGGCGCAGGGGGAACAAGCTCCTACGAGCAGTACTTC
.,TRBJ1-2,TRBV4-3,.,CASSQLFGSPGEGGYGYTF,TGCGCCAGCAGCCAGTTGTTCGGGTCCCCAGGGGAGGGGGGCTATGGCTACACCTTC
.,TRBJ2-1,TRBV15,once,CATSSCDWNNEQFF,TGTGCCACCAGCTCGTGCGACTGGAACAATGAGCAGTTCTTC
.,TRBJ1-2,TRBV30,.,CAWKDGQSVSGYTF,TGTGCCTGGAAGGACGGGCAGAGCGTGAGTGGCTACACCTTC
TRBD1,TRBJ1-2,TRBV2,.,CASRTDRGGGYTF,TGTGCCAGCAGAACGGACAGGGGGGGAGGCTACACCTTC
.,TRBJ1-5,TRBV27,.,CASSLLGGAQHF,TGTGCCAGCAGTTTATTAGGAGGGGCCCAGCATTTT
TRBD2,TRBJ2-1,TRBV29-1,.,CSSRGTSGSDEQFF,TGCAGCTCCCGGGGGACTAGCGGGAGCGATGAGCAGTTCTTC
.,TRBJ1-1,TRBV28,.,CASTICRVYSMNTEAFF,TGTGCCAGCACTATTTGCCGGGTCTACAGCATGAACACTGAAGCTTTCTTT
TRBD1,TRBJ1-6,TRBV5-1,.,CASTPTGNGSPLHF,TGCGCCAGCACCCCGACAGGGAATGGCTCACCCCTCCACTTT
.,TRBJ2-1,TRBV29-1,once,CSVEGRTDNEQFF,TGCAGCGTTGAAGGGAGAACAGACAATGAGCAGTTCTTC
.,TRBJ2-1,TRBV21-1,.,CASSKGSNEQFF,TGTGCCAGCAGCAAAGGGAGCAATGAGCAGTTCTTC
.,TRBJ1-6,TRBV27,.,CASSPQFGTPLHF,TGTGCCAGCAGTCCCCAGTTCGGTACACCCCTCCACTTT
TRBD1,TRBJ1-1,TRBV6-5,.,CASSTGQGKAFF,TGTGCCAGCAGCACCGGACAGGGGAAAGCTTTCTTT
.,TRBJ2-3,TRBV12-5,.,CASGLGASSFPDTQYF,TGTGCTAGTGGTTTGGGGGCTAGCTCGTTCCCAGATACGCAGTATTTT
.,TRBJ2-5,TRBV2,.,CASSEGRAQETQYF,TGTGCCAGCAGTGAGGGCAGGGCCCAAGAGACCCAGTACTTC
.,TRBJ1-5,TRBV28,.,CASRKGSTNQPQHF,TGTGCCAGCAGGAAAGGGTCAACAAATCAGCCCCAGCATTTT
.,TRBJ2-3,TRBV5-8,.,CASRGGGAFGTQYF,TGTGCCAGCAGGGGAGGGGGGGCCTTCGGTACGCAGTATTTT
.,TRBJ2-4,TRBV7-9,.,CASSLGVILNIQYF,TGTGCCAGCAGCTTAGGGGTAATACTAAACATTCAGTACTTC
.,TRBJ1-1,TRBV7-9,.,CASSLTGNTEAFF,TGTGCCAGCAGCTTGACTGGGAACACTGAAGCTTTCTTT
TRBD2,TRBJ2-3,TRBV4-3,.,CASSQEGLGGVDTQYF,TGCGCCAGCAGCCAAGAAGGATTGGGGGGGGTGGATACGCAGTATTTT
.,TRBJ2-1,TRBV2,.,CASSEVAGEQFF,TGTGCCAGCAGTGAGGTTGCGGGGGAGCAGTTCTTC
.,TRBJ2-2,TRBV5-8,.,CASRRQSTGELFF,TGTGCCAGTCGACGACAGAGCACCGGGGAGCTGTTTTTT
TRBD2,TRBJ2-1,TRBV7-2,.,CASSLGLAGGQFF,TGTGCCAGCAGCTTGGGACTAGCGGGGGGGCAGTTCTTC
TRBD1,TRBJ1-3,TRBV5-1,.,CASSSGQVPPVNTIYF,TGCGCCAGCAGCTCGGGACAGGTTCCCCCTGTAAACACCATATATTTT
TRBD2,TRBJ2-7,TRBV7-3,.,CASSLHVGTSGVTYEQYF,TGCGCCAGCAGCCTACATGTGGGAACTAGCGGGGTTACCTACGAGCAGTACTTC
.,TRBJ2-5,TRBV5-1,.,CASSPDSQETQYF,TGCGCCAGCAGCCCCGACAGCCAAGAGACCCAGTACTTC
.,TRBJ2-7,TRBV9,.,CASSSTGEQYF,TGTGCCAGCAGCTCGACGGGCGAGCAGTACTTC
.,TRBJ1-2,TRBV27,.,CASSFQRSNYGYTF,TGTGCCAGCAGTTTCCAGCGTTCCAACTATGGCTACACCTTC
TRBD1,TRBJ2-3,TRBV6-6,.,CASSIQGFTDTQYF,TGTGCCAGCAGTATACAGGGGTTCACAGATACGCAGTATTTT
.,TRBJ2-7,TRBV7-2,.,CASNQGPDSHEQYF,TGTGCCAGCAACCAAGGGCCCGATAGTCACGAGCAGTACTTC
.,TRBJ1-6,TRBV2,.,CASSEGINSPLHF,TGTGCCAGCAGTGAGGGCATAAATTCACCCCTCCACTTT
.,TRBJ2-5,TRBV7-7,.,CASSQGLWETQYF,TGTGCCAGCAGCCAGGGACTTTGGGAGACCCAGTACTTC
.,TRBJ1-2,TRBV18,.,CASSPQGVYGYTF,TGTGCCAGCTCACCACAGGGCGTCTATGGCTACACCTTC